Reported below is one T cell receptor (beta chain). Its antigen is as yet unknown. The CDR3 runs to 16 residues. Trimming at V came to 7 bases and at J to 4 bases, leaving 11 bases not matched to a gene. Germline V gives CDR1 SGHRS, CDR2 YFSETQ. This entry is derived from a study of cytomegalovirus exposure and HLA in healthy donors. Profiling relied on immunoSEQ multiplex PCR, and the TCRdb table lists in-frame clones only, not all of them. The table records 70,000 to 75,000 clones, 94% of them present only once. Findings and caveats of the study: Some TCR beta chains (164 of them) were listed as cytomegalovirus-associated. Under in vitro conditions, three CMV-associated chains were confirmed as specific for CMV antigens.

The V and J genes are TRBV5-1 and TRBJ2-3, with TRBD2 identical over 11 bases. This TCR derives from a young man in good health and CMV-seropositive. The sample was PBMCs. The CDR3 sequence: CASGSGGASIADTQYF. In DNA, the CDR3 is TGCGCCAGCGGTAGCGGGGGGGCTTCGATAGCAGATACGCAGTATTTT.